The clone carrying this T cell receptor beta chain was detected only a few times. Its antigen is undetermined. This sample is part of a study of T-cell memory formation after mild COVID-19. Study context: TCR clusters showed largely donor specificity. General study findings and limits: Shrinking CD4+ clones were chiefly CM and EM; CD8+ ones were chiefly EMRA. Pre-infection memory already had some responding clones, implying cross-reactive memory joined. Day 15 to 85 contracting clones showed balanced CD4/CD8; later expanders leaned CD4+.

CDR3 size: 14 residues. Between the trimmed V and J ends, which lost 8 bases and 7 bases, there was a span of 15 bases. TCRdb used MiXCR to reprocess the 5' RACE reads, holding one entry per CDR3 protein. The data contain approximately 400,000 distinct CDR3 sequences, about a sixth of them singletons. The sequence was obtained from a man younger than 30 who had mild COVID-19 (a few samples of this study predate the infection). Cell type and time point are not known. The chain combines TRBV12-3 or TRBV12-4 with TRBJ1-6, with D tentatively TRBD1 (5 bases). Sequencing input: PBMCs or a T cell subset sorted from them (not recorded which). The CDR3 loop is CASSRGDWNSPLHF. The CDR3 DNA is TGTGCCAGCTCACGAGGGGATTGGAATTCACCCCTCCACTTT.